This TCR beta chain was identified during a study of T cells in tuberculosis. Stated time point: new active TB diagnosis, blood taken before or within 7 days of starting treatment. This CDR3 spans 17 amino acids. The germline gives CDR1 MGHRA, CDR2 YSYEKL. The trim removed 4 bases at V and 3 bases at J, leaving 15 bases unmatched. Sequencing used immunoSEQ multiplex PCR; TCRdb keeps in-frame clones, though not all of them. The sample includes about 40,000 clones, around 94% seen only once; the top ten take around 4.2%. The chain uses TRBV4-1 and TRBJ2-7, with 7 bases matching TRBD1. The sequence derives from an adult with tuberculosis. Sequenced material: PBMCs, taken at tuberculosis diagnosis. The DNA of the CDR3 is TGCGCCAGCAGCCCGATATTAGCCGGGACAGCGATCTACGAGCAGTACTTC. It translates to CASSPILAGTAIYEQYF.